These T cell receptor beta chains were read from a single sample in a study of control samples from healthy donors and cancer patients. The method was immunoSEQ multiplex PCR; TCRdb's version includes in-frame clones alone and lacks a portion of them. Among about 82,000 clones listed, 89% were seen once. The sample was blood. The receptors come from a man between 45 and 60 years old in good health. CDR3s include the opening cysteine and the closing phenylalanine or tryptophan. A D gene is named only where the DNA matches it firmly. A clone size is listed for some rows: how often the clone was seen (once, few, many), or a class if it is expanded.

once	TRBV6-5	TRBJ2-1	NA	TGTGCCAGCAGTTACAGGGGATACAATGAGCAGTTCTTC	CASSYRGYNEQFF
NA	TRBV5-4	TRBJ1-1	NA	TGTGCCAGCAGCCCCTACAAGAACACTGAAGCTTTCTTT	CASSPYKNTEAFF
NA	TRBV19	TRBJ1-5	NA	TGTGCCAGTAGTATAGATCGCGGGCAGCCCCAGCATTTT	CASSIDRGQPQHF
NA	TRBV6-5	TRBJ2-7	NA	TGTGCCAGCAGCTATAGTAGGGGAGAGCAGTACTTC	CASSYSRGEQYF
NA	TRBV6-5	TRBJ1-2	NA	TGTGCCAGCAGTTACGGTCCGAATTCTAACTATGGCTACACCTTC	CASSYGPNSNYGYTF
NA	TRBV5-5	TRBJ1-2	NA	TGTGCCAGCAGCCTCCGCCCTTCCGGAAACTATGGCTACACCTTC	CASSLRPSGNYGYTF
NA	TRBV5-1	TRBJ2-7	TRBD1	TGCGCCAGCAGCTTTACAGGGGATCCCTACGAGCAGTACTTC	CASSFTGDPYEQYF
NA	TRBV27	TRBJ1-1	NA	TGTGCCAGCAGCCAGGTTGGGGGCTGGGACGGCCGGAACACTGAAGCTTTCTTT	CASSQVGGWDGRNTEAFF
NA	TRBV10-1	TRBJ2-1	TRBD2	TGCGCCAGCAGTGAAACTAGCGGGGGTCGCTACAATGAGCAGTTCTTC	CASSETSGGRYNEQFF
NA	TRBV7-6	TRBJ2-3	TRBD2	TGTGCCAGCAGCTTATCACCTAGCGGGGGGGCTGATACGCAGTATTTT	CASSLSPSGGADTQYF
few	TRBV5-1	TRBJ2-5	TRBD2	TGCGCCAGCAGCGTCAGCGGGGGTGTTTCGGCCCAGTACTTC	CASSVSGGVSAQYF
NA	TRBV27	TRBJ2-1	NA	TGTGCCAGCAGACCAACCCCCGGGGGAGGAGAGCAGTTCTTC	CASRPTPGGGEQFF
NA	TRBV19	TRBJ2-5	TRBD1	TGTGCCAGTAGTAGCAAATGGACAGGGATCCGGGAGACCCAGTACTTC	CASSSKWTGIRETQYF
NA	TRBV18	TRBJ2-5	TRBD2	TGTGCCAGCTCGCCGGGACTAGCTCAAGAGACCCAGTACTTC	CASSPGLAQETQYF
NA	TRBV6-1	TRBJ2-7	TRBD2	TGTGCCAGCAGTGAGCTAGCGGGGGCTTCCTCCTACGAGCAGTACTTC	CASSELAGASSYEQYF
NA	TRBV30	TRBJ2-1	TRBD2	TGTGCCTGGAGTAGGATGGCGGGGGGGCCGTTCTTC	CAWSRMAGGPFF
NA	TRBV7-9	TRBJ2-2	NA	TGTGCCAGCAGCTCGAGATCCGAGCTGTTTTTT	CASSSRSELFF
NA	TRBV6-5	TRBJ1-1	TRBD1	TGTGCCAGCAGGGACGGGCCAGGGGGCCACACTGAAGCTTTCTTT	CASRDGPGGHTEAFF
NA	TRBV5-1	TRBJ2-1	NA	TGCGCCAGCAGCTTGGGGGACACAACCTACAATGAGCAGTTCTTC	CASSLGDTTYNEQFF
NA	TRBV2	TRBJ1-1	NA	TGTGCCAGACGCTACAGGGAGGACACTGAAGCTTTCTTT	CARRYREDTEAFF
NA	TRBV10-3	TRBJ2-3	TRBD2	TGTGCCATCAGTGGGACTAGCGGGGGATCGACAGATACGCAGTATTTT	CAISGTSGGSTDTQYF
NA	TRBV27	TRBJ2-6	NA	TGTGCCAGCAGTTTAAGGGTCCTCTCTGGGGCCAACGTCCTGACTTTC	CASSLRVLSGANVLTF
NA	TRBV4-2	TRBJ2-5	TRBD1	TGTGCCAGCAGCCAGCACAACAGGGGAGAGACCCAGTACTTC	CASSQHNRGETQYF
once	TRBV7-2	TRBJ1-1	NA	TGTGCCAGCAGCCCCCGGGTCCTTGAAGCTTTCTTT	CASSPRVLEAFF
few	TRBV18	TRBJ1-1	NA	TGTGCCAGCTCACCCCGGAAGGGGGGCACTGAAGCTTTCTTT	CASSPRKGGTEAFF
NA	TRBV4-3	TRBJ1-1	NA	TGCGCCAGCAGCCAAGATAGTGGAGTTGTGAACACTGAAGCTTTCTTT	CASSQDSGVVNTEAFF
few	TRBV6-4	TRBJ2-3	TRBD2	TGTGCCAGCAGTGAGTCGGGGGGGGCAGATACGCAGTATTTT	CASSESGGADTQYF
once	TRBV11-2	TRBJ1-2	TRBD1	TGTGCCAGCAGTTCAACAGGGGACTATGGCTACACCTTC	CASSSTGDYGYTF
NA	TRBV7-9	TRBJ1-4	NA	TGTGCCAGCAGAAACGCCGGGGGACTTAATGAAAAACTGTTTTTT	CASRNAGGLNEKLFF
NA	TRBV19	TRBJ2-7	NA	TGTGCCAGTAGTATTAACAGGGTAAACGAGCAGTACTTC	CASSINRVNEQYF
NA	TRBV11-2	TRBJ2-5	TRBD1	TGTGCCAGCAGACCAGAACCGGGACAGGGGCAAGAGACCCAGTACTTC	CASRPEPGQGQETQYF
few	TRBV7-2	TRBJ1-5	NA	TGTGCCAGCAGCTTTCAGGCAGCACCAGGCAATCAGCCCCAGCATTTT	CASSFQAAPGNQPQHF
NA	TRBV10-2	TRBJ1-1	NA	TGCGCCAGCACAGGGCCCACTGAAGCTTTCTTT	CASTGPTEAFF
NA	TRBV29-1	TRBJ1-1	NA	TGCAGCGTTGAGTTCCTTGGGTGGGACACTGAAGCTTTCTTT	CSVEFLGWDTEAFF
NA	TRBV11-1	TRBJ2-1	NA	TGTGCCAGCAGCTTCAGAGGACAGTTATCCTACAATGAGCAGTTCTTC	CASSFRGQLSYNEQFF
NA	TRBV12-3/TRBV12-4	TRBJ1-1	TRBD1	TGTGCCAGCAGTACGGACAGGCCGACTGAAGCTTTCTTT	CASSTDRPTEAFF
NA	TRBV7-6	TRBJ2-1	TRBD1	TGTGCCAGCAGCCGAGGACAGGGCACCTACAATGAGCAGTTCTTC	CASSRGQGTYNEQFF
once	TRBV24-1	TRBJ2-7	TRBD1	TGTGCCACCAGTGACCCCGGACAGGGGAACTACGAGCAGTACTTC	CATSDPGQGNYEQYF
NA	TRBV30	TRBJ1-1	NA	TGTGCCTGGGCAAGGGCGAACACTGAAGCTTTCTTT	CAWARANTEAFF
NA	TRBV30	TRBJ1-1	TRBD1	TGTGCCTGGAGTTTATCGACAGGGAGGAACACTGAAGCTTTCTTT	CAWSLSTGRNTEAFF
NA	TRBV5-1	TRBJ2-2	NA	TGCGCCAGCAGCTTGGTTCGGACACCGAACACCGGGGAGCTGTTTTTT	CASSLVRTPNTGELFF
NA	TRBV5-5	TRBJ2-7	TRBD1	TGTGCCAGCAGCTTGTTGGGGACAGGGCCCCTCTCCTCATACGAGCAGTACTTC	CASSLLGTGPLSSYEQYF
once	TRBV6-4	TRBJ2-1	TRBD1	TGTGCCAGCAGTGACGAGGGACAGGCCCTCAATGAGCAGTTCTTC	CASSDEGQALNEQFF
NA	TRBV10-2	TRBJ1-5	NA	TGCGCCAGCAGTGAGAATAGCAATCAGCCCCAGCATTTT	CASSENSNQPQHF
once	TRBV9	TRBJ2-5	TRBD2	TGTGCCAGCAGCGTAGGCGCGGGGGGGCACCAAGAGACCCAGTACTTC	CASSVGAGGHQETQYF
NA	TRBV20-1	TRBJ2-2	NA	TGCAGTGCTAGTGGGGGCCCACGAGGGGACGGGGAGCTGTTTTTT	CSASGGPRGDGELFF
NA	TRBV5-5	TRBJ1-6	NA	TGTGCCAGCAGCCAAGGGTACCGGAATTCACCCCTCCACTTT	CASSQGYRNSPLHF
NA	TRBV25-1	TRBJ1-4	NA	TGTGCCAGCAGTGAGAAAAGGGGTGAAAAACTGTTTTTT	CASSEKRGEKLFF
NA	TRBV6-4	TRBJ2-3	TRBD1	TGTGCCAGCAGTGACTCAGGGGGCGCAGATACGCAGTATTTT	CASSDSGGADTQYF
NA	TRBV29-1	TRBJ2-7	TRBD1	TGCAGCGTTGAAGGGGACAGGGCTAGCTCCTACGAGCAGTACTTC	CSVEGDRASSYEQYF